This TCR beta chain was observed in a study of CD8 T cell repertoires and HIV-1 epitope variants. Study-wide background: 1M T cells were kept uncultured as a baseline.

Some clones are missing from TCRdb's copy, which holds only in-frame ones; the method was immunoSEQ multiplex PCR. The profile covers 5,000 to 7,000 clones, with about 67% appearing a single time and more than 35% taken by the ten largest. A word on this clone: The antigen is not known.

Between the trimmed V and J ends, which lost 1 base and 6 bases, there was a span of 18 bases. Germline V lookup: CDR1 LGHNA, CDR2 YSLEER. CDR3 size: 17 residues. Sequencing input: cultured CD8+ T cells derived from PBMCs. This receptor was obtained from a male donor with HIV. V and J are TRBV4-3 and TRBJ2-2; tentatively, D is TRBD1 (6 bases). CDR3 sequence reads: CASSQVPFRGGAGELFF. DNA for the CDR3: TGCGCCAGCAGCCAAGTCCCCTTCCGAGGGGGAGCCGGGGAGCTGTTTTTT.